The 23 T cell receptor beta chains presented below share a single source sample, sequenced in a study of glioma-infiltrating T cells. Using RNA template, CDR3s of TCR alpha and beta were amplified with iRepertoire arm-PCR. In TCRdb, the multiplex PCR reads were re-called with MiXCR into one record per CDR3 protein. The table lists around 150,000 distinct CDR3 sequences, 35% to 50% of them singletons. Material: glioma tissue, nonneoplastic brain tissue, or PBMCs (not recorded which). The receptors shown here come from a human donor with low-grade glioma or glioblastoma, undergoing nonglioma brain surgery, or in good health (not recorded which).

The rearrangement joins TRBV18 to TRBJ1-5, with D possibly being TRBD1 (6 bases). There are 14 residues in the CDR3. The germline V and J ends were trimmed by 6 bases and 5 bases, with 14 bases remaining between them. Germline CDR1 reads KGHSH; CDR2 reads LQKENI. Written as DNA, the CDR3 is TGTGCCAGCTCTCCGGGGAGGGGGGATCAGCCCCAGCATTTT. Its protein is CASSPGRGDQPQHF.

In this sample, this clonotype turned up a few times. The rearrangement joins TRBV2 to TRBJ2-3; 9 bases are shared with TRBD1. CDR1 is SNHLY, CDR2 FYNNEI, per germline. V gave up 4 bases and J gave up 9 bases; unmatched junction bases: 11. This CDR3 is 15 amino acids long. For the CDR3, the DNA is TGTGCCAGCAGTGTCCAACAGGGGGCGCAGGGGACGCAGTATTTT. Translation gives CASSVQQGAQGTQYF.

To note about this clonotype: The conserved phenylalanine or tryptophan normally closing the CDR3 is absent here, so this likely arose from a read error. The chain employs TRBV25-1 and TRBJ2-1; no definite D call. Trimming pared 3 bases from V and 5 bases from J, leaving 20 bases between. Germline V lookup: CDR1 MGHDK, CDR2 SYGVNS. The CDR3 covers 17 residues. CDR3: CASSDPGRSPRDNEQFL. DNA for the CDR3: TGTGCCAGCAGTGACCCAGGTCGGAGCCCCCGCGACAATGAGCAGTTCCTC.

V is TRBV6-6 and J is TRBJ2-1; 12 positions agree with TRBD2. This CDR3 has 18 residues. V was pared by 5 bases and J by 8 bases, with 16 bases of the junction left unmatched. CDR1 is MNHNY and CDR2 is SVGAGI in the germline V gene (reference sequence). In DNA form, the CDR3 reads TGTGCCAGCAGTAAAGGATTGGGGTCTAGCGGGGGGGCACATGAGCAGTTCTTC. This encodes CASSKGLGSSGGAHEQFF.

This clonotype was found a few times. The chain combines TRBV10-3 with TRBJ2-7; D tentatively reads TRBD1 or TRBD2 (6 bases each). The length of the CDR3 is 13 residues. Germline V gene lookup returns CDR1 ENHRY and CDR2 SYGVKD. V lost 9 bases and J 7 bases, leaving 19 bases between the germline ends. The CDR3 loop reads CAIGGGEAWEQYF. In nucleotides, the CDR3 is TGTGCCATTGGAGGGGGAGAAGCTTGGGAGCAGTACTTC.

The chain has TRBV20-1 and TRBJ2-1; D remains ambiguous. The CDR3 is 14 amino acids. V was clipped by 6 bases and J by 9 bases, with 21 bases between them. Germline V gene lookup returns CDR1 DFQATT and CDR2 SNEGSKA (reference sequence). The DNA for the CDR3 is TGCAGTGCCTGGACCGGTGTCGGATTCGGTGAGCAGTTCTTC. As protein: CSAWTGVGFGEQFF.

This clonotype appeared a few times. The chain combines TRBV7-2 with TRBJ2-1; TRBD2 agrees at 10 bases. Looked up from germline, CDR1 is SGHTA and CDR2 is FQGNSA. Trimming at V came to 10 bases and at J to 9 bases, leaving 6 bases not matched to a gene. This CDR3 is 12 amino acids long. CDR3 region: CATSGGLGEQFF. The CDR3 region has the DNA TGTGCCACTAGCGGGGGCTTAGGTGAGCAGTTCTTC.

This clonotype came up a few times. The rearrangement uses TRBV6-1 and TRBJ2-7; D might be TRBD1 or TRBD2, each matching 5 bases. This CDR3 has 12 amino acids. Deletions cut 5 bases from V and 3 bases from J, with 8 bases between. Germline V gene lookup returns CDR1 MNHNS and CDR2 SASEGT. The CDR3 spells CASSRDGYEQYF. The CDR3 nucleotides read TGTGCCAGCAGTCGGGACGGCTACGAGCAGTACTTC.

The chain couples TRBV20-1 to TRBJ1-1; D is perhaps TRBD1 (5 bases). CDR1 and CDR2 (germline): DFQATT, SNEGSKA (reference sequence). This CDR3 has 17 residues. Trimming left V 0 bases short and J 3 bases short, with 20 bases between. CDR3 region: CSARDQAARGSHTEAFF. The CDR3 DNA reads TGCAGTGCTAGAGATCAGGCGGCCCGGGGCTCCCACACTGAAGCTTTCTTT.

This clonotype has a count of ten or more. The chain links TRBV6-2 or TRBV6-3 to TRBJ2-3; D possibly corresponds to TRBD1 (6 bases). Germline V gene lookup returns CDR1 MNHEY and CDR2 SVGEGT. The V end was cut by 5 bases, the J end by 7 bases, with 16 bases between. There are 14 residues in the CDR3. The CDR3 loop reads CASSRDTLGHTQYF. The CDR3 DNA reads TGTGCCAGCAGTCGGGACACCTTAGGGCATACGCAGTATTTT.

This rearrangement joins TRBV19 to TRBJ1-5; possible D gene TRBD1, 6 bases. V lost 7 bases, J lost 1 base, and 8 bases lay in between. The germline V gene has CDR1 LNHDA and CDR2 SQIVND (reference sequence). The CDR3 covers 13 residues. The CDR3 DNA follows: TGTGCCAGTAAGGGACAAAGCAATCAGCCCCAGCATTTT. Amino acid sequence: CASKGQSNQPQHF.

CDR3 loop: CASSLGPRQETQYF. CDR3 sequence (DNA): TGTGCCAGCAGCTTAGGTCCCAGACAAGAGACCCAGTACTTC. The J gene is TRBJ2-5, the V gene TRBV7-2; D is unclear. Germline V gene lookup returns CDR1 SGHTA and CDR2 FQGNSA. The ends were cut back, 1 base at V and 2 bases at J, with 8 bases in the middle. The CDR3 length is 14 residues.

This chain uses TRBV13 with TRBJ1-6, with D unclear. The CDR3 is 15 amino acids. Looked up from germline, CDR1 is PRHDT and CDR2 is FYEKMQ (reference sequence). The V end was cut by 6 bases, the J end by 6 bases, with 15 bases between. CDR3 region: CASSGMGSINSPLHF. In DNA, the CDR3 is TGTGCCAGCAGTGGTATGGGGTCAATTAATTCACCCCTCCACTTT.

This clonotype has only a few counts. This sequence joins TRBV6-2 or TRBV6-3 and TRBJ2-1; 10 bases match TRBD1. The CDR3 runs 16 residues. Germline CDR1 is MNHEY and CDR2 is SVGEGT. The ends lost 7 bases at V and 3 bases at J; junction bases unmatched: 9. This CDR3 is CASIQTGTGDYNEQFF. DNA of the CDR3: TGTGCCAGCATCCAAACCGGGACAGGGGACTACAATGAGCAGTTCTTC.

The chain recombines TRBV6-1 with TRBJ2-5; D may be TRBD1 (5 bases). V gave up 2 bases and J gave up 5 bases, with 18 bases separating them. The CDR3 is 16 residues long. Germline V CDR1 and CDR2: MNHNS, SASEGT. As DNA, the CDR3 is TGTGCCAGCAGTGAATTGCGTTCAGGGATTGATGAGACCCAGTACTTC. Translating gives CASSELRSGIDETQYF.

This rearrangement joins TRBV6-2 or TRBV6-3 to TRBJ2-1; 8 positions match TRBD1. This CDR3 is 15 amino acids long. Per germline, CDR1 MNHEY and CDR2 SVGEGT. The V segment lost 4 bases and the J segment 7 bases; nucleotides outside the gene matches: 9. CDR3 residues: CASSSGQEGSNEQFF. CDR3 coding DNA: TGTGCCAGCAGTTCGGGACAGGAGGGGTCTAATGAGCAGTTCTTC.

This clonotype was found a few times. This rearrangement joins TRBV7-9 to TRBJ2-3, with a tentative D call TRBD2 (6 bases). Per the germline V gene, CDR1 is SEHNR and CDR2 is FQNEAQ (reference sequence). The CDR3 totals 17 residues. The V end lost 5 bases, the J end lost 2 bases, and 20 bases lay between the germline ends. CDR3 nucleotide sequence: TGTGCCAGCAGCCTCGGAACCGGGACTCACAACACAGATACGCAGTATTTT. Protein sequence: CASSLGTGTHNTDTQYF.

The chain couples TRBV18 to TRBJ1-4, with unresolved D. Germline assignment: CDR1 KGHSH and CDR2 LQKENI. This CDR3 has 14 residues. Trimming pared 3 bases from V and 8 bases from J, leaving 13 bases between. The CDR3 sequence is CASSPNAKSEKLFF. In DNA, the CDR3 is TGTGCCAGCTCACCGAACGCAAAGAGCGAAAAACTGTTTTTT.

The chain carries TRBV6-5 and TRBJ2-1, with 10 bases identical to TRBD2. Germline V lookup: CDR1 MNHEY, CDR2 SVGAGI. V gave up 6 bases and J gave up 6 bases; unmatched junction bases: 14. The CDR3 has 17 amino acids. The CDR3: CASSPGTSVISRNEQFF. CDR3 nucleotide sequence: TGTGCCAGCAGCCCCGGGACTAGCGTAATTTCGCGCAATGAGCAGTTCTTC.

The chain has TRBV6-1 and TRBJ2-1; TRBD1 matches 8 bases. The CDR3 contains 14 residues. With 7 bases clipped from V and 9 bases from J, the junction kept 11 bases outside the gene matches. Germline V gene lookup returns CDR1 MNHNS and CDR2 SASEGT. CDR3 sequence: CASTTDTGGTEQFF. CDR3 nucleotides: TGTGCCAGCACCACAGACACAGGGGGTACTGAGCAGTTCTTC.

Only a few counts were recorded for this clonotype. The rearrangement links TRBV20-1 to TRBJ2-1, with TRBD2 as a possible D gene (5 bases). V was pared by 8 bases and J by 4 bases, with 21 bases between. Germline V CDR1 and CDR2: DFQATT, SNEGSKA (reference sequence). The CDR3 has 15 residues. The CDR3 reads CSSPGQRGLYNEQFF. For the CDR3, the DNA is TGCAGTTCACCAGGCCAGAGAGGGTTATACAATGAGCAGTTCTTC.

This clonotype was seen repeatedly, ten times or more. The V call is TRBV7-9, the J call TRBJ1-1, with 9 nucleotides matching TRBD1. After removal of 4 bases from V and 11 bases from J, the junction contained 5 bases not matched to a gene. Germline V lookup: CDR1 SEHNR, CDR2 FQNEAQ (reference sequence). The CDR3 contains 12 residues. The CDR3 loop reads CASSSQQGAAFF. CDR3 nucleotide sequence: TGTGCCAGCAGCTCTCAACAGGGGGCGGCTTTCTTT.

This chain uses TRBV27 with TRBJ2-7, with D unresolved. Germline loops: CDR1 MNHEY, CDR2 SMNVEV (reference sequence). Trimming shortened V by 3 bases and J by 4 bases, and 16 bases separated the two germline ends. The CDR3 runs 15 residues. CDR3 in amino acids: CASSLSQHGFYEQYF. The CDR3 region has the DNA TGTGCCAGCAGTTTGAGCCAACACGGCTTTTACGAGCAGTACTTC.